A selection of T cell receptor beta chains follows, all from one sample in a study of cytomegalovirus exposure and HLA in healthy donors. Generated by immunoSEQ multiplex PCR, the TCRdb table keeps only in-frame clones and is missing some. The data show some 170,000 clones, 80% to 90% seen once. Sequenced sample: PBMCs. These receptors were taken from a woman aged 30 to 39 in good health and CMV-seropositive. The CDR3 runs from the conserved cysteine through the conserved F or W. The order of the fields is CDR3 protein, V gene, CDR3 length, J gene.

CDR3aa: CASSLGGALTDTQYF
v_gene: TRBV5-4
len: 15
j_gene: TRBJ2-3

CDR3aa: CASSLQGNTEAFF
v_gene: TRBV7-9
len: 13
j_gene: TRBJ1-1

CDR3aa: CASSPQGYEQYF
v_gene: TRBV5-1
len: 12
j_gene: TRBJ2-7

CDR3aa: CASSLGTSGDNEQFF
v_gene: TRBV7-3
len: 15
j_gene: TRBJ2-1

CDR3aa: CASSLDGAYGYTF
v_gene: TRBV5-8
len: 13
j_gene: TRBJ1-2

CDR3aa: CASSPRTGGSTGELFF
v_gene: TRBV5-1
len: 16
j_gene: TRBJ2-2

CDR3aa: CASSVDREGLYNEQFF
v_gene: TRBV9
len: 16
j_gene: TRBJ2-1

CDR3aa: CASRHTGGYEKLFF
v_gene: TRBV6-1
len: 14
j_gene: TRBJ1-4

CDR3aa: CASSLNRDTHDTQYF
v_gene: TRBV4-2
len: 15
j_gene: TRBJ2-3

CDR3aa: CASSAYREGISNQPQHF
v_gene: TRBV6-1
len: 17
j_gene: TRBJ1-5

CDR3aa: CASSLRVNTEAFF
v_gene: TRBV13
len: 13
j_gene: TRBJ1-1

CDR3aa: CASSLIANEQFF
v_gene: TRBV7-9
len: 12
j_gene: TRBJ2-1

CDR3aa: CAIQKGQGNYGYTF
v_gene: TRBV6-5
len: 14
j_gene: TRBJ1-2

CDR3aa: CASRLVAGGPNEQFF
v_gene: TRBV2
len: 15
j_gene: TRBJ2-1

CDR3aa: CASSSLSERRTDTQYF
v_gene: TRBV13
len: 16
j_gene: TRBJ2-3

CDR3aa: CASSIIQPRNQPQHF
v_gene: TRBV19
len: 15
j_gene: TRBJ1-5

CDR3aa: CASSPRQGNGYTF
v_gene: TRBV7-3
len: 13
j_gene: TRBJ1-2

CDR3aa: CASSQDTGVNQPQHF
v_gene: TRBV4-3
len: 15
j_gene: TRBJ1-5

CDR3aa: CASSKYKQPQHF
v_gene: TRBV19
len: 12
j_gene: TRBJ1-5

CDR3aa: CASRGGIGQLNTEAFF
v_gene: TRBV5-1
len: 16
j_gene: TRBJ1-1

CDR3aa: CAISESVGRTEAFF
v_gene: TRBV10-3
len: 14
j_gene: TRBJ1-1

CDR3aa: CATSSYDRGNNEQFF
v_gene: TRBV15
len: 15
j_gene: TRBJ2-1

CDR3aa: CASSPGGALNQPQHF
v_gene: TRBV9
len: 15
j_gene: TRBJ1-5

CDR3aa: CASSMRTEQRNQPQHF
v_gene: TRBV19
len: 16
j_gene: TRBJ1-5

CDR3aa: CASSLGDRALYEQYF
v_gene: TRBV5-4
len: 15
j_gene: TRBJ2-7

CDR3aa: CSSRHTSEAGANVLTF
v_gene: TRBV7-9
len: 16
j_gene: TRBJ2-6

CDR3aa: CASSMGLFEKLFF
v_gene: TRBV7-9
len: 13
j_gene: TRBJ1-4

CDR3aa: CASRDRQADTGELFF
v_gene: TRBV6-5
len: 15
j_gene: TRBJ2-2

CDR3aa: CASSLDTGHYGYTF
v_gene: TRBV11-2
len: 14
j_gene: TRBJ1-2

CDR3aa: CASSIGGQIYGYTF
v_gene: TRBV19
len: 14
j_gene: TRBJ1-2

CDR3aa: CASSPDRGGEKLFF
v_gene: TRBV5-1
len: 14
j_gene: TRBJ1-4

CDR3aa: CASSQAQGNYEQYF
v_gene: TRBV4-1
len: 14
j_gene: TRBJ2-7

CDR3aa: CASSLGQGNTGANVLTF
v_gene: TRBV28
len: 17
j_gene: TRBJ2-6

CDR3aa: CATSRDNGRHGYTF
v_gene: TRBV15
len: 14
j_gene: TRBJ1-2

CDR3aa: CASSPRGGGELFF
v_gene: TRBV7-7
len: 13
j_gene: TRBJ2-2

CDR3aa: CASSQGRGTIHEQYF
v_gene: TRBV4-2
len: 15
j_gene: TRBJ2-7

CDR3aa: CASSPGQIGETQYF
v_gene: TRBV6-5
len: 14
j_gene: TRBJ2-5

CDR3aa: CAWSVIRTEAFF
v_gene: TRBV30
len: 12
j_gene: TRBJ1-1

CDR3aa: CASSLSTGEQYF
v_gene: TRBV7-9
len: 12
j_gene: TRBJ2-7

CDR3aa: CASSQGINEAYSYNEQFF
v_gene: TRBV4-2
len: 18
j_gene: TRBJ2-1